One sample yielded the 8 T cell receptor beta chains listed below, sequenced in a study of glioma-infiltrating T cells. The iRepertoire nested amplicon-rescue multiplex PCR amplified TCR alpha and beta CDR3s from RNA. TCRdb passed the multiplex PCR reads through MiXCR, listing each CDR3 protein once. The repertoire has around 390,000 distinct CDR3 sequences, roughly two fifths of them found once; the top ten carry around 12%. The specimen was glioma tissue, nonneoplastic brain tissue, or PBMCs (not recorded which). The receptors come from a human donor with low-grade glioma or glioblastoma, undergoing nonglioma brain surgery, or in good health (not recorded which).

The rearrangement links TRBV28 to TRBJ1-2, with D possibly matching TRBD1 (5 bases). Per germline, CDR1 MDHEN and CDR2 SYDVKM. This CDR3 is built from 13 residues. V lost 3 bases, J lost 8 bases, and 13 bases lay in between. CDR3 region: CASSFQGVRGYTF. The DNA of the CDR3 is TGTGCCAGCAGTTTTCAAGGGGTGAGAGGCTACACCTTC.

Regarding this clonotype: Just one base apart from a much larger clone, this may be a read error. The chain carries TRBV27 and TRBJ2-3; 9 positions agree with TRBD1. The CDR3 contains 17 residues. Germline V gives CDR1 MNHEY, CDR2 SMNVEV (reference sequence). Here the CDR3 DNA reads TGTGCCAGCAGTTCGGGGCGGTGGACAGGGGACACAGATACGAAGTATTTT. Protein product: CASSSGRWTGDTDTKYF.

As concerns this clonotype: A much larger clone differs by one base, so this may be a read error. CDR3 protein: CASSEDFVGGYTF. The CDR3 DNA reads as TGTGCCAGCAGTGAAGATTTTGTGGGTGGCTACACCTTC. The V call is TRBV25-1, the J call TRBJ1-2, with D unresolved. This CDR3 is 13 amino acids long. Germline V gives CDR1 MGHDK, CDR2 SYGVNS. With 2 bases removed from V and 7 bases from J, the gap between germline ends came to 11 bases.

The rearrangement uses TRBV7-2 and TRBJ2-5, with TRBD2 matching 8 bases. This CDR3 has 14 amino acids. J was trimmed by 5 bases and V by 3 bases; bases with no gene match: 5. In germline, CDR1 is SGHTA, CDR2 FQGNSA. DNA for the CDR3: TGTGCCAGCAGCTTGGCGGGGGGAGTGGAGACCCAGTACTTC. As protein: CASSLAGGVETQYF.

The gene calls are TRBV4-3 and TRBJ1-2, with a tentative D call TRBD1 (5 bases). Germline CDR1 LGHNA, CDR2 YSLEER. With 2 bases removed from V and 5 bases from J, the gap between germline ends came to 12 bases. This CDR3 contains 14 residues. The CDR3 loop reads CASSQSWGFYGYTF. CDR3 nucleotides: TGCGCCAGCAGCCAATCCTGGGGCTTTTATGGCTACACCTTC.

This clonotype was detected once. The rearrangement joins TRBV28 to TRBJ2-3, with TRBD2 identical over 7 bases. The CDR3 contains 16 residues. V gave up 6 bases and J gave up 3 bases; unmatched junction bases: 12. Germline CDR1 MDHEN, CDR2 SYDVKM. CDR3 residues: CASSLGTIGRTDTQYF. The CDR3 coding sequence is TGTGCCAGCAGCCTTGGGACTATCGGTAGGACAGATACGCAGTATTTT.

Remarks on this clonotype: One end of the junction is discordant with germline, which a read error may explain. The chain has TRBV6-6 and TRBJ2-7, with D perhaps TRBD2 (6 bases). The CDR3 has 16 amino acids. Germline V gene sequence: CDR1 MNHNY, CDR2 SVGAGI (reference sequence). This CDR3 reads CASSSTLRDSRYGQYF. Written as DNA, the CDR3 is TGTGCCAGCAGTTCTACCCTCCGGGACTCGAGGTACGGGCAGTACTTC.

In its sample, this clonotype was seen many times. The gene calls are TRBV20-1 and TRBJ2-7, with 11 bases fitting TRBD1. The V gene end was trimmed by 5 bases and the J gene end by 5 bases; junction bases not matched to a gene: 5. Germline V gene sequence: CDR1 DFQATT, CDR2 SNEGSKA (reference sequence). The CDR3 spans 13 residues. The CDR3 reads CSAWDRGIHEQYF. In nucleotides, the CDR3 is TGCAGTGCTTGGGACAGGGGGATCCACGAGCAGTACTTC.